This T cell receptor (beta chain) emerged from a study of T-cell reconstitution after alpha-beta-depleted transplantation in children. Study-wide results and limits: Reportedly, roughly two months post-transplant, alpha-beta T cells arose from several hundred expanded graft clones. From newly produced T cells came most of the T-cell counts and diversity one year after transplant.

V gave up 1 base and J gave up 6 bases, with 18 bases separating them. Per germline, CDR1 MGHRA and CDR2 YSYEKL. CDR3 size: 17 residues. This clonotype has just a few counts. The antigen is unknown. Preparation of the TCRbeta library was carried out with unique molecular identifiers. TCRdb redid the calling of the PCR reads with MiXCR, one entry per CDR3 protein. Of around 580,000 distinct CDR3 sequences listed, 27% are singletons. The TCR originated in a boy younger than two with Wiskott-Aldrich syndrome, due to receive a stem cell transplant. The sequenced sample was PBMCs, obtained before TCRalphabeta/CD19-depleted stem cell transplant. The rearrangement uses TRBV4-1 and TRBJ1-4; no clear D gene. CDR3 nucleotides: TGCGCCAGCAGCCAAGTCACCCTTTCGGGGTACGATGAAAAACTGTTTTTT. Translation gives CASSQVTLSGYDEKLFF.